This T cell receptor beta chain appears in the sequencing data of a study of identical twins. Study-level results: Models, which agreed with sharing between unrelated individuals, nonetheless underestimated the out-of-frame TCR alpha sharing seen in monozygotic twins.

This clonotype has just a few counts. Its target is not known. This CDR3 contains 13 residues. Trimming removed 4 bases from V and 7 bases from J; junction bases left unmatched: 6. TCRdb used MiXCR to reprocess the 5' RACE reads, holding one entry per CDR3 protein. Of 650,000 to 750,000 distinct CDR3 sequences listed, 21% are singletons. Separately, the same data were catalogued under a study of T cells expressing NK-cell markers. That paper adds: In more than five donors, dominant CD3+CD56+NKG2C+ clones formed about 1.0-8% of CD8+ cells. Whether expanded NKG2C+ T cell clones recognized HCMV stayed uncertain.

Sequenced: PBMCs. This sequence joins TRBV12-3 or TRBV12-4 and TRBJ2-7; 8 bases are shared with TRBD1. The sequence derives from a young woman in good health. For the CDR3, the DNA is TGTGCCAGCAGTTCCCATCACAGGGGGGAGCAGTACTTC. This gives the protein CASSSHHRGEQYF.